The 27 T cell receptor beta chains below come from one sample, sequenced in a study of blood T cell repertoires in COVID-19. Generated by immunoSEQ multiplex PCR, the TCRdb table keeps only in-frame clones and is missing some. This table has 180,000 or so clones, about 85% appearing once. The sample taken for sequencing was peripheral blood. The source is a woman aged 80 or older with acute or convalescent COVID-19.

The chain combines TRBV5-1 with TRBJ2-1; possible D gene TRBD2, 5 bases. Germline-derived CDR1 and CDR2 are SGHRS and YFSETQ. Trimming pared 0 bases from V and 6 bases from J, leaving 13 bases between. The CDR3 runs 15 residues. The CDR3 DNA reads TGCGCCAGCAGCTTGGAACCATTGGCGGGCAATGAGCAGTTCTTC. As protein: CASSLEPLAGNEQFF.

CDR3 DNA sequence: TGTGCCAGCAGCCCCACTGGAGGATGGGATAGCAATCAGCCCCAGCATTTT. Encoded protein: CASSPTGGWDSNQPQHF. This chain links TRBV7-8 with TRBJ1-5, with unresolved D. The CDR3 totals 17 residues. The germline V gene has CDR1 SGHVS and CDR2 FQNEAQ. V shed 5 bases and J shed 0 bases, with 17 bases lying between them.

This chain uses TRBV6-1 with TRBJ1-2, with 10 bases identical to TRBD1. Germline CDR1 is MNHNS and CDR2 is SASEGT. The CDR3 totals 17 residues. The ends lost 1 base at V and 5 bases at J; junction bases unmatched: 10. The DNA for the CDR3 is TGTGCCAGCAGTGAAGTCCCCCCGGGACAGGGGCTTTATGGCTACACCTTC. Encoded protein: CASSEVPPGQGLYGYTF.

CDR3 DNA: TGTGCCAGCAGCCCCGGGGACAGGCGCTACGAGCAGTACTTC. Translating gives CASSPGDRRYEQYF. The chain couples TRBV5-4 to TRBJ2-7; 8 bases map to TRBD1. Germline V gene lookup returns CDR1 SGHNT and CDR2 YYREEE (reference sequence). The length of the CDR3 is 14 residues. The V gene end was trimmed by 4 bases and the J gene end by 3 bases; junction bases not matched to a gene: 6. The entire variable domain, with the rest obtained from reference TRBV5-4 and TRBJ2-7, is as follows: ETGVTQSPTHLIKTRGQQVTLRCSSQSGHNTVSWYQQALGQGPQFIFQYYREEENGRGNFPPRFSGLQFPNYSSELNVNALELDDSALYLCASSPGDRRYEQYFGPGTRLTVT.

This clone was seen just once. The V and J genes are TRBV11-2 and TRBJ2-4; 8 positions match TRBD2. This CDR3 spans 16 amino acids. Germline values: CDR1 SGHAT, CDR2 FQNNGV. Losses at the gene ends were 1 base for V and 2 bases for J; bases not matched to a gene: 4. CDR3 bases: TGTGCCAGCAGCTTAGCCGGCGGGGGGACCAAAAACATTCAGTACTTC. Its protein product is CASSLAGGGTKNIQYF. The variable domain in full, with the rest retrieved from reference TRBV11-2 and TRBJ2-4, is EAGVAQSPRYKIIEKRQSVAFWCNPISGHATLYWYQQILGQGPKLLIQFQNNGVVDDSQLPKDRFSAERLKGVDSTLKIQPAKLEDSAVYLCASSLAGGGTKNIQYFGAGTRLSVL.

The CDR3 DNA sequence: TGCGCCAGCAGTGAGTCCCTCCAGGGAATGGCTTTCTTT. Residues: CASSESLQGMAFF. The chain combines TRBV10-1 with TRBJ1-1, with D perhaps TRBD1 (5 bases). Deletions cut 0 bases from V and 11 bases from J, with 13 bases between. The germline V gene encodes CDR1 WNHNN and CDR2 SYGVQD (reference sequence). The CDR3 spans 13 residues.

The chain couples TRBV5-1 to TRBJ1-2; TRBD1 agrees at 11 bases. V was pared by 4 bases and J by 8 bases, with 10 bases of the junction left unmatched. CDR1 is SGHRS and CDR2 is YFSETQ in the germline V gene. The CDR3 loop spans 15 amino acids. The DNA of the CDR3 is TGCGCCAGCAGCGGCCACGGACAGGGGGCGGGAGGCTACACCTTC. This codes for CASSGHGQGAGGYTF.

The CDR3 region has the DNA TGTGCCAGCAGCGTAGCTCCTACGAACACTGAAGCTTTCTTT. The encoded protein is CASSVAPTNTEAFF. The chain recombines TRBV9 with TRBJ1-1; no reliable D call. Trimming cost V 0 bases and J 1 base, with 7 bases left between them. Germline-derived CDR1 and CDR2 are SGDLS and YYNGEE. The CDR3 is made up of 14 amino acids.

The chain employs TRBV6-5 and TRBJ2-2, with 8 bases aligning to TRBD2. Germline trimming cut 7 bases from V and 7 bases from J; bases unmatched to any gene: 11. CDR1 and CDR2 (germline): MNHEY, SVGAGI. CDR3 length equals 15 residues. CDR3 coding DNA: TGTGCCAGCACCCGGGTAGCGGGGAAGGTCGGGGAGCTGTTTTTT. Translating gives CASTRVAGKVGELFF.

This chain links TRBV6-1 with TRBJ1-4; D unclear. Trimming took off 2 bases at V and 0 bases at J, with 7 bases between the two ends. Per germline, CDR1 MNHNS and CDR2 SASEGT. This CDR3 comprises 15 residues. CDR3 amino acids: CASSENFATNEKLFF. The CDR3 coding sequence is TGTGCCAGCAGTGAAAACTTTGCAACTAATGAAAAACTGTTTTTT.

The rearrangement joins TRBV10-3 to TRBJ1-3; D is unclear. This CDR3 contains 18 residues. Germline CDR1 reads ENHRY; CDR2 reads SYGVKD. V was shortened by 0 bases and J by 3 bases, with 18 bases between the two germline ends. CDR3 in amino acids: CAISESRASNVRGNTIYF. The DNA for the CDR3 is TGTGCCATCAGTGAGTCAAGAGCCTCAAACGTCCGTGGAAACACCATATATTTT.

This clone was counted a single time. The CDR3 protein is CASSIEGGQNTEAFF. The CDR3 region has the DNA TGTGCCAGTAGTATAGAAGGTGGGCAGAACACTGAAGCTTTCTTT. The chain uses TRBV19 and TRBJ1-1; D is ambiguous. Trimming shortened V by 0 bases and J by 1 base, and 9 bases separated the two germline ends. The germline CDR1 and CDR2 sequences are LNHDA and SQIVND (reference sequence). This CDR3 spans 15 amino acids.

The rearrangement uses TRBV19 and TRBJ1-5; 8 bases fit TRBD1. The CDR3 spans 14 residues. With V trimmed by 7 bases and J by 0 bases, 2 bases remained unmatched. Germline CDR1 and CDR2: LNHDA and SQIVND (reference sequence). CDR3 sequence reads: CASKTGVSNQPQHF. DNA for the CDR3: TGTGCCAGTAAGACAGGGGTTAGCAATCAGCCCCAGCATTTT.

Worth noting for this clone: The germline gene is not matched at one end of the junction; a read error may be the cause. The CDR3 sequence is CASSFDSNTPLHF. In nucleotides, the CDR3 is TGTGCCAGCAGTTTTGACAGTAATACACCCCTCCACTTT. This chain joins TRBV12-3 or TRBV12-4 and TRBJ1-6, with TRBD1 as a possible D gene (5 bases). This CDR3 spans 13 amino acids.

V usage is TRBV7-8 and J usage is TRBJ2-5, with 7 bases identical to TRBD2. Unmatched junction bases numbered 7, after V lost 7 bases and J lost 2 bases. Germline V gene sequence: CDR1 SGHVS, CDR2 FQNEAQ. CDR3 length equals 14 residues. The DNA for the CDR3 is TGTGCCAGCACGCTTGGAGCGGGGCAAGAGACCCAGTACTTC. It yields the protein CASTLGAGQETQYF.

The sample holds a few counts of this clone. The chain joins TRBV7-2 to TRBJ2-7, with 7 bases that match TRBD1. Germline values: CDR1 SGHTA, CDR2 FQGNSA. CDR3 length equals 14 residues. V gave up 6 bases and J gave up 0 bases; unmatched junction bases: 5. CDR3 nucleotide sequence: TGTGCCAGCAGGCTACAGGGGAACTCCTACGAGCAGTACTTC. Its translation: CASRLQGNSYEQYF. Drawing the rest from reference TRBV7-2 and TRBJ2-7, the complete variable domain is GAGVSQSPSNKVTEKGKDVELRCDPISGHTALYWYRQSLGQGLEFLIYFQGNSAPDKSGLPSDRFSAERTGGSVSTLTIQRTQQEDSAVYLCASRLQGNSYEQYFGPGTRLTVT.

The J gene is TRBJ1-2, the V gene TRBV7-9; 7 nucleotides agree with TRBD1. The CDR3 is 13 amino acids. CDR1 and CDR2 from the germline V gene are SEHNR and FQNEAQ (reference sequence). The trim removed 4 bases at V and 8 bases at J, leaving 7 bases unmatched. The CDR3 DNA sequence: TGTGCCAGCAGCTCAGAGACAGGGCAAGGCTACACCTTC. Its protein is CASSSETGQGYTF.

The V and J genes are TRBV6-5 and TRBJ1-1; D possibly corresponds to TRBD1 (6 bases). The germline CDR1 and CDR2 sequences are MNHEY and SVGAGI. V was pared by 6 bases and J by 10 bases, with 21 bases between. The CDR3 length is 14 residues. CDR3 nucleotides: TGTGCCAGCAGAGAGACCGGGTTGCGGGGGCCAGCTTTCTTT. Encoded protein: CASRETGLRGPAFF.

In DNA form, the CDR3 reads TGTGCCAGCAGCGGGGGCACTGAAGCTTTCTTT. Encoded protein: CASSGGTEAFF. This rearrangement joins TRBV12-3 or TRBV12-4 to TRBJ1-1; possibly TRBD1 for D (5 bases). The CDR3 covers 11 residues. V lost 6 bases to trimming and J lost 4 bases, with 6 bases between them.

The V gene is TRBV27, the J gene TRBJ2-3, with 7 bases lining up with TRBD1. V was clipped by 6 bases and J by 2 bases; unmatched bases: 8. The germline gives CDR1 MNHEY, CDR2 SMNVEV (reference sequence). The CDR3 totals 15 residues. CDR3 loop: CASRADRVLTDTQYF. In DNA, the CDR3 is TGTGCCAGCAGGGCCGACAGGGTCCTCACAGATACGCAGTATTTT.

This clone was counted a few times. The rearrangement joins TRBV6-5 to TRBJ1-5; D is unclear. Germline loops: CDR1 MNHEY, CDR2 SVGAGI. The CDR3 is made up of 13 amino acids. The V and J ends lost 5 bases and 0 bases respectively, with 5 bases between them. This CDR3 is CASSPNSNQPQHF. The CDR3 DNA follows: TGTGCCAGCAGTCCCAATAGCAATCAGCCCCAGCATTTT.

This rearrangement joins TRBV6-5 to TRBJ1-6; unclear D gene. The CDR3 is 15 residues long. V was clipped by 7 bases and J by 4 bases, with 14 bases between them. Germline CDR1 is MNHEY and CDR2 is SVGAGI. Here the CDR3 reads CASMIQLTYNSPLHF. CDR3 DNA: TGTGCCAGCATGATACAGTTAACTTATAATTCACCCCTCCACTTT.

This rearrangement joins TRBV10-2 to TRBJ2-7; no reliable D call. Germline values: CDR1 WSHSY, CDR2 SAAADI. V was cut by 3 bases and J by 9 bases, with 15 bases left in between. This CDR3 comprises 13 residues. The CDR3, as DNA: TGCGCCAGCAGTGATTCTCAAATCGGTGGGCAGTACTTC. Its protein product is CASSDSQIGGQYF.

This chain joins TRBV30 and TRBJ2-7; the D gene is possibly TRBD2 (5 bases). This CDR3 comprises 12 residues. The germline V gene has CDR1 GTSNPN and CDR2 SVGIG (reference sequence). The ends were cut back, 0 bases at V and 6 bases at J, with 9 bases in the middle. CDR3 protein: CAWSVTGFEQYF. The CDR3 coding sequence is TGTGCCTGGAGTGTAACGGGGTTCGAGCAGTACTTC.

CDR3 nucleotides: TGTGCCAGCAGCCGAGATTTCGGCGAGCAGTACTTC. Residues: CASSRDFGEQYF. The genes are TRBV27 and TRBJ2-7; D is undetermined. Germline CDR1 reads MNHEY; CDR2 reads SMNVEV (reference sequence). This CDR3 is built from 12 residues. V shed 6 bases and J shed 6 bases, with 12 bases lying between them.

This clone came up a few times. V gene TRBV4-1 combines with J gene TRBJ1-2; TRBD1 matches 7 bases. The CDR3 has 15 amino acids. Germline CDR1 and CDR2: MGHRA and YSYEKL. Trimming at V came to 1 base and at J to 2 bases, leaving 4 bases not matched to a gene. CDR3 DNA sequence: TGCGCCAGCAGCCAAGCCCCAGGGGGGAACTATGGCTACACCTTC. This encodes CASSQAPGGNYGYTF.

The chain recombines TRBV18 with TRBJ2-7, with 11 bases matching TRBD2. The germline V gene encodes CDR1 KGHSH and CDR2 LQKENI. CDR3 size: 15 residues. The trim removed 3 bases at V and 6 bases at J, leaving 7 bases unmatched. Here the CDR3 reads CASSPGTSGGSEQYF. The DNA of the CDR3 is TGTGCCAGCTCACCCGGGACTAGCGGCGGGTCCGAGCAGTACTTC.